This TCR beta chain is from a study of technical replicates of blood from four donors. Assay: immunoSEQ multiplex PCR; the TCRdb copy retains only in-frame clones and omits some. The repertoire holds almost 70,000 clones, with just over 90% as singletons. Germline V lookup: CDR1 SSHAT, CDR2 FNYEAQ (reference sequence). The CDR3 runs 17 residues. After removal of 6 bases from V and 4 bases from J, the junction contained 12 bases not matched to a gene. The sample taken for sequencing was PBMCs. The TCR was taken from a human donor in good health. Some clones in this sample may be carry-over from other donors' samples. The V and J genes are TRBV7-7 and TRBJ2-5; 12 bases are shared with TRBD2. CDR3: CASSPQLAGGSRETQYF. In nucleotides, the CDR3 is TGTGCCAGCAGTCCACAACTAGCGGGGGGATCCAGAGAGACCCAGTACTTC.